Listed below are T cell receptor beta chains from one sample, sequenced in a study of T cell repertoires in aging, cancer and after chemotherapy. TCRdb ran MiXCR on the multiplex PCR reads and lists one entry per CDR3 protein. The sample records around 3,000 distinct CDR3 sequences, just over 20% being singletons. The sequencing sample was made of blood. The receptors originated from a human donor with a solid tumor. Both conserved end residues are part of each CDR3. Fields, in order: clone size, J gene, V gene, D gene, CDR3 protein, CDR3 DNA. The D gene is left open where the match is weak. Rows give clone size only sometimes, using once, few, many, or a class for an expanded clone.

abundance: few
j_gene: TRBJ1-4
v_gene: TRBV5-5
d_gene: .
CDR3aa: CASSLVGSTNEKLFF
CDR3nt: TGTGCCAGCAGCTTGGTGGGCTCAACTAATGAAAAACTGTTTTTT

abundance: medium-sized
j_gene: TRBJ1-2
v_gene: TRBV5-5
d_gene: .
CDR3aa: CASSPGGGANYGYTF
CDR3nt: TGTGCCAGCAGCCCCGGGGGGGGAGCTAACTATGGCTACACCTTC

abundance: few
j_gene: TRBJ1-5
v_gene: TRBV6-5
d_gene: TRBD1
CDR3aa: CASSRGDSQGKQPQHF
CDR3nt: TGTGCCAGCAGTCGGGGGGACAGCCAAGGAAAGCAGCCCCAGCATTTT

abundance: medium-sized
j_gene: TRBJ2-7
v_gene: TRBV19
d_gene: .
CDR3aa: CASSKDRAQYEQYF
CDR3nt: TGTGCCAGTAGTAAGGACAGAGCCCAATACGAGCAGTACTTC

abundance: .
j_gene: TRBJ2-5
v_gene: TRBV18
d_gene: .
CDR3aa: CASSPSGQETQYF
CDR3nt: TGTGCCAGCTCACCTAGCGGCCAAGAGACCCAGTACTTC

abundance: medium-sized
j_gene: TRBJ2-7
v_gene: TRBV7-6
d_gene: .
CDR3aa: CASSPRGSYEQYF
CDR3nt: TGTGCCAGCAGCCCCAGGGGCTCCTACGAGCAGTACTTC

abundance: .
j_gene: TRBJ2-5
v_gene: TRBV7-9
d_gene: .
CDR3aa: CASSLVQDTQETQYF
CDR3nt: TGTGCCAGCAGCTTAGTGCAGGACACCCAAGAGACCCAGTACTTC

abundance: medium-sized
j_gene: TRBJ1-1
v_gene: TRBV19
d_gene: TRBD1
CDR3aa: CASSHPQGGQNTEAFF
CDR3nt: TGTGCCAGTAGCCACCCTCAGGGGGGACAGAACACTGAAGCTTTCTTT

abundance: .
j_gene: TRBJ1-3
v_gene: TRBV20-1
d_gene: .
CDR3aa: CSARDGTDSGNTIYF
CDR3nt: TGCAGTGCTAGAGACGGGACCGACTCTGGAAACACCATATATTTT

abundance: few
j_gene: TRBJ1-5
v_gene: TRBV21-1
d_gene: .
CDR3aa: CASSKTRGRGNQPQHF
CDR3nt: TGTGCCAGCAGCAAAACCCGGGGACGTGGCAATCAGCCCCAGCATTTT

abundance: .
j_gene: TRBJ2-7
v_gene: TRBV14
d_gene: .
CDR3aa: CASSQPGARVLIYEQYF
CDR3nt: TGTGCCAGCAGCCAACCCGGGGCCAGGGTTCTAATCTACGAGCAGTACTTC

abundance: .
j_gene: TRBJ2-5
v_gene: TRBV19
d_gene: .
CDR3aa: CASSPRAGGGAETQYF
CDR3nt: TGTGCCAGTAGTCCCAGGGCAGGGGGGGGGGCAGAGACCCAGTACTTC

abundance: medium-sized
j_gene: TRBJ2-5
v_gene: TRBV20-1
d_gene: TRBD2
CDR3aa: CSATSGEDTETQYF
CDR3nt: TGCAGTGCTACAAGCGGGGAGGACACGGAGACCCAGTACTTC

abundance: once
j_gene: TRBJ2-3
v_gene: TRBV6-5
d_gene: .
CDR3aa: CAIRGVTDTQYF
CDR3nt: TGTGCCATCAGGGGCGTCACAGATACGCAGTATTTT

abundance: .
j_gene: TRBJ1-5
v_gene: TRBV6-1
d_gene: .
CDR3aa: CASSDGFEGAEPQHF
CDR3nt: TGTGCCAGCAGCGACGGATTTGAGGGCGCGGAGCCCCAGCATTTT

abundance: large
j_gene: TRBJ2-7
v_gene: TRBV27
d_gene: TRBD1
CDR3aa: CASSPPLTGAPREQYF
CDR3nt: TGTGCCAGCAGTCCGCCCTTGACAGGGGCCCCTAGGGAGCAGTACTTC

abundance: .
j_gene: TRBJ2-6
v_gene: TRBV6-5
d_gene: TRBD1
CDR3aa: CASRRQGSGANVLTF
CDR3nt: TGTGCCAGCAGAAGACAGGGATCTGGGGCCAACGTCCTGACTTTC

abundance: .
j_gene: TRBJ1-1
v_gene: TRBV6-2/TRBV6-3
d_gene: .
CDR3aa: CASTQWSVPGSTEAFF
CDR3nt: TGTGCCAGCACCCAGTGGTCTGTACCTGGTAGCACTGAAGCTTTCTTT

abundance: medium-sized
j_gene: TRBJ1-6
v_gene: TRBV6-5
d_gene: TRBD1
CDR3aa: CASSRGQGKYSPLHF
CDR3nt: TGTGCCAGCAGCAGGGGACAGGGGAAGTATTCACCCCTCCACTTT

abundance: .
j_gene: TRBJ1-1
v_gene: TRBV6-5
d_gene: TRBD1
CDR3aa: CASNDRASSEAFF
CDR3nt: TGTGCCAGCAATGACAGGGCAAGCAGCGAAGCTTTCTTT

abundance: few
j_gene: TRBJ1-5
v_gene: TRBV20-1
d_gene: .
CDR3aa: CSASRGQPQHF
CDR3nt: TGCAGTGCTAGCCGGGGCCAGCCCCAGCATTTT

abundance: medium-sized
j_gene: TRBJ2-7
v_gene: TRBV7-6
d_gene: TRBD2
CDR3aa: CASSYKPLAGATSYEQYF
CDR3nt: TGTGCCAGCAGCTACAAACCACTAGCGGGTGCCACCTCCTACGAGCAGTACTTC

abundance: few
j_gene: TRBJ2-1
v_gene: TRBV6-5
d_gene: TRBD2
CDR3aa: CASSQRLAGDNEQFF
CDR3nt: TGTGCCAGCAGTCAACGACTAGCGGGGGACAATGAGCAGTTCTTC

abundance: medium-sized
j_gene: TRBJ2-7
v_gene: TRBV6-5
d_gene: TRBD1
CDR3aa: CASSYEGTASSYEQYF
CDR3nt: TGTGCCAGCAGTTACGAGGGGACAGCGAGCTCCTACGAGCAGTACTTC

abundance: medium-sized
j_gene: TRBJ2-7
v_gene: TRBV27
d_gene: .
CDR3aa: CASRPGPRHEQYF
CDR3nt: TGTGCCAGCAGGCCAGGCCCTCGACACGAGCAGTACTTC

abundance: medium-sized
j_gene: TRBJ1-3
v_gene: TRBV30
d_gene: .
CDR3aa: CAWDTSSGNTIYF
CDR3nt: TGTGCCTGGGACACCAGCTCTGGAAACACCATATATTTT

abundance: .
j_gene: TRBJ2-1
v_gene: TRBV19
d_gene: TRBD2
CDR3aa: CASSIRASGGPYNEQFF
CDR3nt: TGTGCCAGTAGTATTAGGGCTAGCGGGGGCCCCTACAATGAGCAGTTCTTC

abundance: .
j_gene: TRBJ2-7
v_gene: TRBV4-1
d_gene: .
CDR3aa: CASSQPGTKDYEQYF
CDR3nt: TGCGCCAGCAGCCAACCCGGGACGAAGGACTACGAGCAGTACTTC

abundance: few
j_gene: TRBJ1-6
v_gene: TRBV12-3/TRBV12-4
d_gene: .
CDR3aa: CASSLAWAGNSPGSPLHF
CDR3nt: TGTGCCAGCAGTTTAGCGTGGGCAGGAAATTCTCCAGGGTCACCCCTCCACTTT

abundance: few
j_gene: TRBJ2-1
v_gene: TRBV7-9
d_gene: TRBD2
CDR3aa: CASSFPTRASGNQNEQFF
CDR3nt: TGTGCCAGCAGCTTCCCCACGAGGGCTAGCGGGAATCAGAATGAGCAGTTCTTC

abundance: medium-sized
j_gene: TRBJ2-7
v_gene: TRBV19
d_gene: TRBD2
CDR3aa: CASSIAGGSFYEQYF
CDR3nt: TGTGCCAGTAGTATAGCCGGCGGGAGTTTCTACGAGCAGTACTTC

abundance: few
j_gene: TRBJ2-3
v_gene: TRBV5-4
d_gene: .
CDR3aa: CASSLEGGGTDTQYF
CDR3nt: TGTGCCAGCAGCTTGGAAGGAGGAGGGACAGATACGCAGTATTTT

abundance: .
j_gene: TRBJ2-7
v_gene: TRBV5-6
d_gene: .
CDR3aa: CASSWTLGAEQYF
CDR3nt: TGTGCCAGCAGCTGGACCTTGGGCGCCGAGCAGTACTTC

abundance: .
j_gene: TRBJ1-1
v_gene: TRBV28
d_gene: TRBD1
CDR3aa: CASSSSRGQGWNTEAFF
CDR3nt: TGTGCCAGCAGTTCCTCTAGGGGACAGGGGTGGAACACTGAAGCTTTCTTT

abundance: few
j_gene: TRBJ2-5
v_gene: TRBV28
d_gene: .
CDR3aa: CASSLPDPGAQETQYF
CDR3nt: TGTGCCAGCAGTCTGCCCGACCCAGGGGCTCAAGAGACCCAGTACTTC

abundance: .
j_gene: TRBJ1-1
v_gene: TRBV5-1
d_gene: .
CDR3aa: CASSVGTSSGTEAFF
CDR3nt: TGCGCCAGCAGCGTGGGGACCAGTTCAGGCACTGAAGCTTTCTTT

abundance: medium-sized
j_gene: TRBJ1-6
v_gene: TRBV19
d_gene: .
CDR3aa: CASSIGRDDASPLHF
CDR3nt: TGTGCCAGTAGTATAGGTAGGGACGATGCATCACCCCTCCACTTT

abundance: few
j_gene: TRBJ2-1
v_gene: TRBV20-1
d_gene: TRBD1
CDR3aa: CSAEETGSSYNEQFF
CDR3nt: TGCAGTGCTGAAGAGACAGGGAGCTCCTACAATGAGCAGTTCTTC

abundance: .
j_gene: TRBJ2-7
v_gene: TRBV14
d_gene: .
CDR3aa: CASSRIGVNYEQYF
CDR3nt: TGTGCCAGCAGCCGGATCGGTGTTAACTACGAGCAGTACTTC

abundance: .
j_gene: TRBJ2-1
v_gene: TRBV4-2
d_gene: .
CDR3aa: CASSQRVGDNEQFF
CDR3nt: TGTGCCAGCAGCCAACGGGTGGGAGACAATGAGCAGTTCTTC

abundance: few
j_gene: TRBJ1-1
v_gene: TRBV5-1
d_gene: TRBD1
CDR3aa: CASSLEVGQGIPEAFF
CDR3nt: TGCGCCAGCAGCTTGGAGGTGGGACAGGGAATCCCTGAAGCTTTCTTT

abundance: .
j_gene: TRBJ2-5
v_gene: TRBV5-1
d_gene: .
CDR3aa: CASSFFGQETQYF
CDR3nt: .

abundance: few
j_gene: TRBJ2-3
v_gene: TRBV6-4
d_gene: TRBD2
CDR3aa: CASSDSAGGLDTQYF
CDR3nt: TGTGCCAGCAGTGACTCTGCGGGAGGGCTAGATACGCAGTATTTT

abundance: .
j_gene: TRBJ2-3
v_gene: TRBV30
d_gene: TRBD1
CDR3aa: CAWSVLPGQGRDTQYF
CDR3nt: TGTGCCTGGAGTGTACTTCCGGGACAGGGAAGAGATACGCAGTATTTT

abundance: .
j_gene: TRBJ2-5
v_gene: TRBV11-1
d_gene: .
CDR3aa: CASSFGGGGLETQYF
CDR3nt: TGTGCCAGCAGCTTCGGAGGTGGAGGTTTGGAGACCCAGTACTTC